This T cell receptor beta chain comes out of a study of graft-versus-host responses after intestinal transplantation. General study results and limits: When patients had graft-donor T cell macrochimerism, their allografts held high graft-versus-host to host-versus-graft clonal ratios. Peak circulating GvH clone levels tracked with early post-transplant HvG declines. GvH clones appeared in recipient marrow, some first in ileum or blood.

TCRdb keeps only in-frame clones here, not all; method: immunoSEQ multiplex PCR. This table has 60,000 to 75,000 clones, 70% to 90% appearing once. As for this clone: Its antigen is unknown.

The V and J ends lost 4 bases and 1 base respectively, with 17 bases between them. CDR3 size: 16 residues. CDR1 and CDR2 from the germline V gene are MDHEN and SYDVKM. The V call is TRBV28, the J call TRBJ2-7; D not resolved. The source is a human donor who received an intestinal transplant. Sequences were derived from unstimulated CD8+ T cells sorted from spleen or lymph node cells, sampled before intestinal transplant. The CDR3 region has the DNA TGTGCCAGCAGTTCCCTTGTTCGCAGAAAGTCCTACGAGCAGTACTTC. As protein: CASSSLVRRKSYEQYF.